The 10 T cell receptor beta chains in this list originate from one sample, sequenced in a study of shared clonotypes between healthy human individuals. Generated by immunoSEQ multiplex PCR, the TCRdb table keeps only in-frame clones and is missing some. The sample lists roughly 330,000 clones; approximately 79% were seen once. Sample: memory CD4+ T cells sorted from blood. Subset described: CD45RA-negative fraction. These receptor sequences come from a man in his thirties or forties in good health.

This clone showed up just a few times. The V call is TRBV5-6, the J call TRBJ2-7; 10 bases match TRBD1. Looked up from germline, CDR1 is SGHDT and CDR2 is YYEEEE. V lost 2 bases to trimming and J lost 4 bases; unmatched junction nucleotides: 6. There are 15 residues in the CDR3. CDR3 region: CASSLDRGRGYEQYF. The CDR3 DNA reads TGTGCCAGCAGCTTAGACAGGGGGCGCGGGTACGAGCAGTACTTC.

CDR3: CAWSPGVQNSPLHF. The CDR3 nucleotides are TGTGCCTGGAGTCCAGGGGTACAGAATTCACCCCTCCACTTT. This chain uses TRBV30 with TRBJ1-6; D is possibly TRBD1 (6 bases). V lost 2 bases, J lost 7 bases, and 12 bases lay in between. The length of the CDR3 is 14 residues. Looked up from germline, CDR1 is GTSNPN and CDR2 is SVGIG (reference sequence).

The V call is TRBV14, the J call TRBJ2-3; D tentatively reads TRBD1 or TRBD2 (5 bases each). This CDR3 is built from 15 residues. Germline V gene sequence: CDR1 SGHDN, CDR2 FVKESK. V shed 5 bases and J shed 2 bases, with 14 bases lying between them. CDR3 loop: CASSVQRGATDTQYF. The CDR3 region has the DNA TGTGCCAGCAGCGTCCAGAGAGGGGCCACAGATACGCAGTATTTT.

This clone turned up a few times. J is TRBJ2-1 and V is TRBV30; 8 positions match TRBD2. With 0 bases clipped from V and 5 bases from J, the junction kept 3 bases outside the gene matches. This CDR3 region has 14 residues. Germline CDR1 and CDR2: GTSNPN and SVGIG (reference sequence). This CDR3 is CAWSVLAANNEQFF. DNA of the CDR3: TGTGCCTGGAGTGTACTAGCGGCAAACAATGAGCAGTTCTTC.

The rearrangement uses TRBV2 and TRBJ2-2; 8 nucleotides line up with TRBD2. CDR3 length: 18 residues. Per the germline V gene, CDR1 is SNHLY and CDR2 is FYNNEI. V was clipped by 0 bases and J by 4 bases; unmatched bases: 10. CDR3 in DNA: TGTGCCAGCAGTGAAGCGCCGGGGAGCGGGAGTATCACCGGGGAGCTGTTTTTT. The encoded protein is CASSEAPGSGSITGELFF.

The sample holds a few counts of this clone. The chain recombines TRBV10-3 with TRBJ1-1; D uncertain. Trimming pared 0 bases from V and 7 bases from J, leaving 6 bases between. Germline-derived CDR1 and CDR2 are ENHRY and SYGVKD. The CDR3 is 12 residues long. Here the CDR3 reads CAISESSGEAFF. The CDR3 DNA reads TGTGCCATCAGTGAGTCATCCGGTGAAGCTTTCTTT.

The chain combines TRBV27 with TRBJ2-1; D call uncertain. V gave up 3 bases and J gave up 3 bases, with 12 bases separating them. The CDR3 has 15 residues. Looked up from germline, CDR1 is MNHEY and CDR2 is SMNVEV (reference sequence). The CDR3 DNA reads TGTGCCAGCAGTTTTGGGCAAAAATACTACAATGAGCAGTTCTTC. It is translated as CASSFGQKYYNEQFF.

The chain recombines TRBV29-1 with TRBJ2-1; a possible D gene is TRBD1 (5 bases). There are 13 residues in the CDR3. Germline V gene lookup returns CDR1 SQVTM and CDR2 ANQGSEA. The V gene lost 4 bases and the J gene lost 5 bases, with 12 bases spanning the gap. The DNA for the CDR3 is TGCAGCGTTGTCCCGGGCAGGGACAATGAGCAGTTCTTC. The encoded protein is CSVVPGRDNEQFF.

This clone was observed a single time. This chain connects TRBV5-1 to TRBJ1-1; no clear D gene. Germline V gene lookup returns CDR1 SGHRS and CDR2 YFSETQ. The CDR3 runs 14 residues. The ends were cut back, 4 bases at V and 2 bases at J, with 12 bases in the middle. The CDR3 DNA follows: TGCGCCAGCAGCCCAGCCTATAGAAACACTGAAGCTTTCTTT. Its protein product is CASSPAYRNTEAFF.

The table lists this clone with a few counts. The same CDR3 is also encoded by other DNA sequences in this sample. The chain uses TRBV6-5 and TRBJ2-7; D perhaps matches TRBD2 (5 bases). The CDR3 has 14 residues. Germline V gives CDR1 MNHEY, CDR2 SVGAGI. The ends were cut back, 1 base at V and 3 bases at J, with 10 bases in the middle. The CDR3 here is CASSYWGVSYEQYF. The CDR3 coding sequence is TGTGCCAGCAGTTACTGGGGAGTTAGCTACGAGCAGTACTTC.